Listed below are T cell receptor beta chains from one sample, sequenced in a study of cytomegalovirus exposure and HLA in healthy donors. Measured with immunoSEQ multiplex PCR; TCRdb has only the in-frame clones, and not every one. The sample consists of 110,000 or so clones, roughly 79% of them appearing once. Input material: PBMCs. The receptors were sampled from a woman aged 35 to 49 in good health and CMV-seronegative. Each CDR3 is given with its conserved first and last residue. The D gene is left open where the match is weak. Some rows mark clone size as missing; the rest say once, few, many or name a class of expanded clone.

D gene	V gene	J gene	clone size	CDR3 DNA	CDR3 protein
TRBD2	TRBV6-1	TRBJ2-4	.	TGTGCCAGCAGTGTCCGCGGGGGGACAAAAAACATTCAGTACTTC	CASSVRGGTKNIQYF
TRBD1	TRBV13	TRBJ1-6	.	TGTGCCAGCAGCTTGGCGGGACAGGGAAATTCACCCCTCCACTTT	CASSLAGQGNSPLHF
TRBD1	TRBV7-3	TRBJ2-7	.	TGTGCCAGCAGCTTGACAGGGGGCGTAGGGGACGAGCAGTACTTC	CASSLTGGVGDEQYF
.	TRBV30	TRBJ1-1	.	TGTGCCTGGACTCCCGCTGGGGGGGGCCATATACGGAAAGCTTTCTTT	CAWTPAGGGHIRKAFF
.	TRBV18	TRBJ2-7	.	TGTGCCAGCTCACCACAAAGTGGGAGGTCGGGCGAGCAGTACTTC	CASSPQSGRSGEQYF
TRBD2	TRBV7-3	TRBJ2-1	.	TGTGCCAGCAGTTTGACTAGCGGGGCAGGGAATGAGCAGTTCTTC	CASSLTSGAGNEQFF
TRBD1	TRBV5-1	TRBJ1-1	once	TGCGCCAGCAGCCGGGAGGGACAGGGACACACTGAAGCTTTCTTT	CASSREGQGHTEAFF
TRBD1	TRBV2	TRBJ1-1	.	TGTGCCAGCAGGGGGGACAGGGGCTTCACTGAAGCTTTCTTT	CASRGDRGFTEAFF
TRBD1	TRBV5-1	TRBJ1-1	few	TGCGCCAGCAGCTTGGGCGGGACAGGGGTGAACACTGAAGCTTTCTTT	CASSLGGTGVNTEAFF
.	TRBV27	TRBJ2-3	.	TGTGCCAGCAGTTTATCTTCCAGGGCTAGCACAGATACGCAGTATTTT	CASSLSSRASTDTQYF
.	TRBV27	TRBJ2-7	.	TGTGCCAGCAGTTTACGCACAGGGCGGAACTACGAGCAGTACTTC	CASSLRTGRNYEQYF
.	TRBV28	TRBJ1-2	.	TGTGCCAGCAGCACTTTCCCCCTGGGCTACACCTTC	CASSTFPLGYTF
TRBD1	TRBV28	TRBJ2-1	.	TGTGCCAGCAGATCCGGGACAGGGGGCTACAATGAGCAGTTCTTC	CASRSGTGGYNEQFF
.	TRBV7-2	TRBJ2-1	.	TGTGCCAGCAGCTCACAGACGTTTTATCCAAATGAGCAGTTCTTC	CASSSQTFYPNEQFF
.	TRBV13	TRBJ2-7	.	TGTGCCAGCAGCCCACCGGGAATTGAGGTCTACGAGCAGTACTTC	CASSPPGIEVYEQYF
.	TRBV7-2	TRBJ2-7	.	TGTGCCAGCAGCTTAGTGGCAAGGCCGGGGGAGCAGTACTTC	CASSLVARPGEQYF
TRBD1	TRBV2	TRBJ1-2	.	TGTGCCAGCAGTACCCCCACAGGGGTGGGTGGCTACACCTTC	CASSTPTGVGGYTF
TRBD1	TRBV28	TRBJ2-1	.	TGTGCCAGCAGTTTCTGGACAGGGTACAATGAGCAGTTCTTC	CASSFWTGYNEQFF
.	TRBV4-1	TRBJ1-5	.	TGCGCCAGCAGCCGCGCGGGGAGCACTCAGCCCCAGCATTTT	CASSRAGSTQPQHF
TRBD1	TRBV27	TRBJ2-7	.	TGTGCCAGCAGTCCCGGCCCCAGGACAGGGGGCGACGAGCAGTACTTC	CASSPGPRTGGDEQYF
TRBD2	TRBV5-1	TRBJ2-4	.	TGCGCCAGCAGCCTAGGACTAGTCGGCAAAAACATTCAGTACTTC	CASSLGLVGKNIQYF
.	TRBV28	TRBJ2-1	.	TGTGCCAGCAGTTTATATTCAATGTCCGGGAGCTCCTACAATGAGCAGTTCTTC	CASSLYSMSGSSYNEQFF
.	TRBV30	TRBJ1-2	.	TGTGCCTGGAGTGTAATTCGGTATGGCTACACCTTC	CAWSVIRYGYTF
.	TRBV5-4	TRBJ2-3	.	TGTGCCAGCAGCCAGGGACTGGTAGATACGCAGTATTTT	CASSQGLVDTQYF
TRBD1	TRBV2	TRBJ1-4	.	TGTGCCAGCAGGGCAGGGGGAGGAAGAGAAAAACTGTTTTTT	CASRAGGGREKLFF
TRBD1	TRBV7-9	TRBJ1-2	.	TGTGCCAGCAGCCCGGGACAGGGAACGAGTGGCTACACCTTC	CASSPGQGTSGYTF
.	TRBV5-6	TRBJ2-4	.	TGTGCCAGCAGCAAGGAAACGATGCGGCAGTACTTC	CASSKETMRQYF
.	TRBV27	TRBJ1-1	.	TGTGCCAGCAGTTTATCCCGCGACAGCCCGGTGAACACTGAAGCTTTCTTT	CASSLSRDSPVNTEAFF
.	TRBV7-2	TRBJ1-2	.	TGTGCCAGCAGATCTCCAGGGAATGGCTACACCTTC	CASRSPGNGYTF
.	TRBV18	TRBJ2-1	.	TGTGCCAGCTCCGAGGACTCCTACAATGAGCAGTTCTTC	CASSEDSYNEQFF
.	TRBV7-8	TRBJ1-6	.	TGTGCCAGCAGCTTCACCGGGGAACCTATAAGCAATTCACCCCTCCACTTT	CASSFTGEPISNSPLHF
.	TRBV6-5	TRBJ1-1	many	TGTGCCAGCCAGGGCTTCTCCACGGGGAACACTGAAGCTTTCTTT	CASQGFSTGNTEAFF
TRBD2	TRBV2	TRBJ2-3	few	TGTGCCAGCAGGCTAGCGGGAGGGAACACAGATACGCAGTATTTT	CASRLAGGNTDTQYF
.	TRBV10-2	TRBJ1-5	once	TGCGCCAGCAGTGAAGCAGGGGGCAATCAGCCCCAGCATTTT	CASSEAGGNQPQHF
TRBD1	TRBV7-9	TRBJ2-7	once	TGTGCCAGCAGCTTGACGGACAGGCTCTCCTACGAGCAGTACTTC	CASSLTDRLSYEQYF
.	TRBV2	TRBJ2-5	.	TGTGCCAGCAGTGGGGGGGGCCTCCAAGAGACCCAGTACTTC	CASSGGGLQETQYF
.	TRBV11-2	TRBJ2-7	.	TGTGCCAGCAGCTTAGGCCCGCTGGCGGCCTACGAGCAGTACTTC	CASSLGPLAAYEQYF